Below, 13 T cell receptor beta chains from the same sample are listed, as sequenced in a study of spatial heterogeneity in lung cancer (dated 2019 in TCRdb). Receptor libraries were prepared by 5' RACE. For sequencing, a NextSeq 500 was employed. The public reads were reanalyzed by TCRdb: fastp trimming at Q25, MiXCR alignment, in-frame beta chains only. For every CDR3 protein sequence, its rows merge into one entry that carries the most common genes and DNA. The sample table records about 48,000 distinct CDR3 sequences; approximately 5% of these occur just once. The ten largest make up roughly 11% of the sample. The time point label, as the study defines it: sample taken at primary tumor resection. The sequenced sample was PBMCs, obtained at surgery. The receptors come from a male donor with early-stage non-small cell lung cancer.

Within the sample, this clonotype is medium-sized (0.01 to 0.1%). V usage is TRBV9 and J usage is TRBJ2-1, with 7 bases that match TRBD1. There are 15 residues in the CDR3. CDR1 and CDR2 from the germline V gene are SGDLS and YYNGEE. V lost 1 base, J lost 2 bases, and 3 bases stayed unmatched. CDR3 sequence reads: CASSVQDRTYNEQFF. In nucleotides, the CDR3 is TGTGCCAGCAGCGTACAGGACAGGACCTACAATGAGCAGTTCTTC.

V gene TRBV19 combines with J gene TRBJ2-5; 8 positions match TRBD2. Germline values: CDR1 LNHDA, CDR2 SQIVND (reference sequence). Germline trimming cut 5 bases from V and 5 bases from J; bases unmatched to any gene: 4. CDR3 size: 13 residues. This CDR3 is CASSRAGVETQYF. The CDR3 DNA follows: TGTGCCAGTAGTCGAGCGGGAGTCGAGACCCAGTACTTC.

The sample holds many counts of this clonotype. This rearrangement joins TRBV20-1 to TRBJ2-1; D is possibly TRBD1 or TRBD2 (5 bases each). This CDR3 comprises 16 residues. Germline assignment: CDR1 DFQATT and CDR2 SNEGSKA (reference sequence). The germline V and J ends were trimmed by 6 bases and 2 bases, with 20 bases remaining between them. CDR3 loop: CSARKGRGLAYNEQFF. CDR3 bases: TGCAGTGCCCGGAAGGGGCGCGGGCTAGCCTACAATGAGCAGTTCTTC.

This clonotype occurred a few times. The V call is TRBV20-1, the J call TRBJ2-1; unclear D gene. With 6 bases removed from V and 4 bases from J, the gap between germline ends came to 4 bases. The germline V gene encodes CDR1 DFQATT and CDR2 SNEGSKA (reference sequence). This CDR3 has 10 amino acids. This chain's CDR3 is CSAKYNEQFF. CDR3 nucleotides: TGCAGTGCAAAATACAATGAGCAGTTCTTC.

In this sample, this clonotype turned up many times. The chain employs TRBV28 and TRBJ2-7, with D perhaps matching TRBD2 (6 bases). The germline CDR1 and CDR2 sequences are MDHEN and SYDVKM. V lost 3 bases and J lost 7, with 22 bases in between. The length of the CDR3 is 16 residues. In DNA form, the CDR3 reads TGTGCCAGCAGTTTTTGGGTGGTAGGGAGGCCAGGGGAGCAGTACTTC. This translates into CASSFWVVGRPGEQYF.

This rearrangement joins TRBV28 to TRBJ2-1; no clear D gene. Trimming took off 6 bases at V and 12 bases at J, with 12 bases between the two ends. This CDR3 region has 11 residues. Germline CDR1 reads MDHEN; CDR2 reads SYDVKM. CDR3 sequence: CASRRSGMQFF. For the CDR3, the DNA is TGTGCCAGCAGGCGTTCGGGCATGCAGTTCTTC.

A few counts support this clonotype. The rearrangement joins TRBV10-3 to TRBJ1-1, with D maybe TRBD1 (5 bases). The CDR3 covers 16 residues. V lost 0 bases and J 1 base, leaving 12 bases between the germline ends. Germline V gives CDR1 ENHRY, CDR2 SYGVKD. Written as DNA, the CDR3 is TGTGCCATCAGTGAGTCGGGCAGGGCCAAGAACACTGAAGCTTTCTTT. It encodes CAISESGRAKNTEAFF.

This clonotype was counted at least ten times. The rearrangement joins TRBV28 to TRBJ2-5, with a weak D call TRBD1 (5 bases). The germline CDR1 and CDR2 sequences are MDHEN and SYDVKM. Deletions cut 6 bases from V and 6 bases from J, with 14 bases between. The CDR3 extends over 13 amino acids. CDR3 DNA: TGTGCCAGCAGCCCTCCCACAGGACAGACCCAGTACTTC. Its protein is CASSPPTGQTQYF. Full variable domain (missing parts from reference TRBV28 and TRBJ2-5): DVKVTQSSRYLVKRTGEKVFLECVQDMDHENMFWYRQDPGLGLRLIYFSYDVKMKEKGDIPEGYSVSREKKERFSLILESASTNQTSMYLCASSPPTGQTQYFGPGTRLLVL.

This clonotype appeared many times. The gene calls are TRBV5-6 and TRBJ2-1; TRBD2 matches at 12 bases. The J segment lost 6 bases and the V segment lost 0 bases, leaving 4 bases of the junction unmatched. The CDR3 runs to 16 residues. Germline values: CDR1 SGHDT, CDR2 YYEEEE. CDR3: CASSLVATSGSNEQFF. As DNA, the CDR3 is TGTGCCAGCAGCTTGGTAGCGACTAGCGGGAGCAATGAGCAGTTCTTC.

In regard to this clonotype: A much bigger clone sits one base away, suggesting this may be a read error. The CDR3 region has the DNA TGTGCCAGAAGCTCCTACAGGGGGCTGGGGGAGACCCAGTACTTC. This encodes CARSSYRGLGETQYF. This chain joins TRBV7-2 and TRBJ2-5; TRBD1 agrees at 9 bases. From germline, CDR1 is SGHTA and CDR2 FQGNSA. This CDR3 is built from 15 residues.

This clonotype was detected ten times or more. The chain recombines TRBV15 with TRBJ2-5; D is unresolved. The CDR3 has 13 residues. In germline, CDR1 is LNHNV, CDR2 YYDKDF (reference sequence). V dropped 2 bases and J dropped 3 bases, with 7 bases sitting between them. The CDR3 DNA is TGTGCCACCAGCAGATCCTCGAAAGAGACCCAGTACTTC. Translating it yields CATSRSSKETQYF.

CDR3 nucleotides: TGTGCCAGCAGTTTGGGGCGGAACACAGATACGCAGTATTTT. Translated: CASSLGRNTDTQYF. This chain connects TRBV12-3 or TRBV12-4 to TRBJ2-3; possibly TRBD1 for D (5 bases). The V end lost 3 bases, the J end lost 2 bases, and 9 bases lay between the germline ends. The CDR3 sequence is 14 residues long.

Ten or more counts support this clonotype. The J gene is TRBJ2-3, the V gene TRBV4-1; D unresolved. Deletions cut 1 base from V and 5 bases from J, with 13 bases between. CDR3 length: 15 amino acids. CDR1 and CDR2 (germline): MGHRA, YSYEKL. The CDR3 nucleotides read TGCGCCAGCAGCCAAGGATACATAGCTATAGATACGCAGTATTTT. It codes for CASSQGYIAIDTQYF.